These 25 T cell receptor beta chains share one sample of origin, sequenced in a study of control samples from healthy donors and cancer patients (dated by TCRdb to about 2020). The library relied on the immunoSEQ multiplex PCR assay. This is the immuneACCESS table as TCRdb keeps it, with only in-frame sequences that have V and J called. A part of the clones is gone; compared with another copy, unresolved V genes explain less than half, and the rest is unexplained. The sample yields about 170,000 clones; around 90% were counted once. The ten largest clones represent about 12% of the sample. What was sequenced was blood. The source of these receptors is a man aged 25 to 45 in good health.

This clone has just one count. This chain joins TRBV7-9 and TRBJ2-1, with 8 bases fitting TRBD2. CDR1 SEHNR and CDR2 FQNEAQ come from the germline V gene (reference sequence). The CDR3 totals 15 residues. Trimming removed 1 base from V and 4 bases from J; junction bases left unmatched: 3. The CDR3 nucleotides are TGTGCCAGCAGCTTAGGGCGGGAGGCATACAATGAGCAGTTCTTC. Protein product: CASSLGREAYNEQFF.

This chain joins TRBV11-2 and TRBJ1-1; D uncertain. The CDR3 is 14 residues long. CDR1 is SGHAT, CDR2 FQNNGV, per germline. Trimming took off 7 bases at V and 6 bases at J, with 18 bases between the two ends. CDR3 sequence: CASNRGPYLPEAFF. In DNA, the CDR3 is TGTGCCAGCAACCGTGGCCCTTATTTACCTGAAGCTTTCTTT.

Here the CDR3 reads CSVFRDREYF. The CDR3 DNA is TGCAGCGTTTTTCGGGACAGGGAGTACTTC. The V gene is TRBV29-1, the J gene TRBJ2-5, with 9 bases aligning to TRBD1. V gave up 5 bases and J gave up 12 bases; unmatched junction bases: 4. This CDR3 is 10 amino acids long. Germline V lookup: CDR1 SQVTM, CDR2 ANQGSEA.

This clone turned up a few times. This rearrangement joins TRBV27 to TRBJ2-5; D perhaps matches TRBD2 (6 bases). Germline V gene sequence: CDR1 MNHEY, CDR2 SMNVEV (reference sequence). The CDR3 covers 15 residues. Trimming pared 5 bases from V and 5 bases from J, leaving 18 bases between. CDR3 amino acids: CASSPSGTYGETQYF. CDR3 bases: TGTGCCAGCAGTCCGTCCGGGACTTATGGGGAGACCCAGTACTTC.

This chain joins TRBV29-1 and TRBJ1-2; 12 bases map to TRBD1. V trimming: 3 bases; J trimming: 5 bases; junction bases outside the gene matches: 10. The CDR3 loop spans 16 amino acids. From germline, CDR1 is SQVTM and CDR2 ANQGSEA. CDR3 bases: TGCAGCGTTGATCGTGATACGGGACAGGGGGCATATGGCTACACCTTC. As protein: CSVDRDTGQGAYGYTF. Looking up the rest from reference TRBV29-1 and TRBJ1-2 gives the full variable domain: SAVISQKPSRDICQRGTSLTIQCQVDSQVTMMFWYRQQPGQSLTLIATANQGSEATYESGFVIDKFPISRPNLTFSTLTVSNMSPEDSSIYLCSVDRDTGQGAYGYTFGSGTRLTVV.

CDR3 sequence (DNA): TGTGCCAGCAGCTTAAACCTCCTCCCGCAGTATTTT. Its protein is CASSLNLLPQYF. The rearrangement joins TRBV5-5 to TRBJ2-3; no firm D call. V dropped 2 bases and J dropped 10 bases, with 11 bases sitting between them. The CDR3 spans 12 residues. CDR1 and CDR2 (germline): SGHKS, YYEKEE (reference sequence).

This rearrangement joins TRBV18 to TRBJ1-6, with D unclear. Germline CDR1 reads KGHSH; CDR2 reads LQKENI. This CDR3 is 13 amino acids long. The V gene lost 2 bases and the J gene lost 7 bases, with 6 bases spanning the gap. The CDR3 loop reads CASSPSPNSPLHF. CDR3 in DNA: TGTGCCAGCTCACCAAGTCCAAATTCACCCCTCCACTTT.

The chain joins TRBV9 to TRBJ1-5; D gene uncertain. The germline V gene has CDR1 SGDLS and CDR2 YYNGEE. The CDR3 covers 13 residues. V gave up 0 bases and J gave up 4 bases, with 5 bases separating them. CDR3 protein: CASSVGRNQPQHF. In DNA form, the CDR3 reads TGTGCCAGCAGCGTAGGGAGGAATCAGCCCCAGCATTTT.

The gene calls are TRBV27 and TRBJ2-7, with TRBD1 identical over 9 bases. CDR1 and CDR2 from the germline V gene are MNHEY and SMNVEV (reference sequence). V trimming: 5 bases; J trimming: 4 bases; junction bases outside the gene matches: 9. CDR3 length equals 15 residues. The CDR3 coding sequence is TGTGCCAGCAGTGTTGCGGGACAGGGAAGTTACGAGCAGTACTTC. Translated, it gives CASSVAGQGSYEQYF.

V usage is TRBV3-1 (or the pseudogene TRBV3-2) and J usage is TRBJ2-1; TRBD2 matches 13 bases. The CDR3 covers 16 residues. From germline, CDR1 is LGHDT and CDR2 YNNKEL (reference sequence). With 1 base clipped from V and 4 bases from J, the junction kept 1 base outside the gene matches. CDR3 sequence: CASSQGGLAGYNEQFF. Here the CDR3 DNA reads TGTGCCAGCAGCCAAGGGGGACTAGCGGGATACAATGAGCAGTTCTTC.

The gene calls are TRBV3-1 (or the pseudogene TRBV3-2) and TRBJ2-2; D is unresolved. Trimming cost V 4 bases and J 3 bases, with 3 bases left between them. The CDR3 covers 12 residues. CDR1 is LGHDT, CDR2 YNNKEL, per germline (reference sequence). CDR3 sequence: CASSPHTGELFF. The DNA for the CDR3 is TGTGCCAGCAGCCCCCACACCGGGGAGCTGTTTTTT.

The chain links TRBV9 to TRBJ2-1; D is unresolved. CDR3 size: 14 residues. Germline V CDR1 and CDR2: SGDLS, YYNGEE. Trimming removed 1 base from V and 2 bases from J, with 7 bases in between. The CDR3 spells CASSVPETYNEQFF. DNA for the CDR3: TGTGCCAGCAGCGTACCAGAGACCTACAATGAGCAGTTCTTC.

This chain connects TRBV7-3 to TRBJ2-1, with 9 bases matching TRBD2. Germline V lookup: CDR1 SGHTA, CDR2 FQGTGA. This CDR3 has 18 amino acids. J was trimmed by 5 bases and V by 0 bases; bases with no gene match: 11. Written as DNA, the CDR3 is TGTGCCAGCAGCTTAACCGGTGGGAGCGGGGGGAAACACAATGAGCAGTTCTTC. This gives the protein CASSLTGGSGGKHNEQFF.

J is TRBJ1-1 and V is TRBV6-4, with D perhaps TRBD1 (5 bases). Germline V CDR1 and CDR2: MRHNA, SNTAGT. The CDR3 spans 13 residues. V dropped 3 bases and J dropped 5 bases, with 10 bases sitting between them. This chain's CDR3 is CASSETAGTEAFF. CDR3 sequence (DNA): TGTGCCAGCAGTGAAACGGCAGGGACTGAAGCTTTCTTT.

The rearrangement uses TRBV3-1 (or the pseudogene TRBV3-2) and TRBJ1-1; a weak D match, TRBD1 (5 bases). CDR1 is LGHDT and CDR2 is YNNKEL in the germline V gene (reference sequence). This CDR3 is built from 14 residues. V dropped 4 bases and J dropped 1 base, with 10 bases sitting between them. DNA of the CDR3: TGTGCCAGCAGCCTCGGGGGGTCGAACACTGAAGCTTTCTTT. Translation gives CASSLGGSNTEAFF.

This clone occurred a few times. The V and J genes are TRBV14 and TRBJ2-2, with 10 bases fitting TRBD1. Per the germline V gene, CDR1 is SGHDN and CDR2 is FVKESK. V was clipped by 0 bases and J by 5 bases; unmatched bases: 6. The CDR3 consists of 17 residues. CDR3 amino acids: CASSQEGQGLLTGELFF. The CDR3 DNA is TGTGCCAGCAGCCAAGAGGGACAGGGGTTATTAACCGGGGAGCTGTTTTTT.

The gene calls are TRBV6-6 and TRBJ1-5, with 8 bases lining up with TRBD1. Germline CDR1 MNHNY, CDR2 SVGAGI (reference sequence). This CDR3 is built from 14 residues. The V gene end was trimmed by 2 bases and the J gene end by 6 bases; junction bases not matched to a gene: 3. This CDR3 reads CASSYPGGGQPQHF. Written as DNA, the CDR3 is TGTGCCAGCAGTTACCCAGGGGGCGGTCAGCCCCAGCATTTT.

This chain links TRBV5-1 with TRBJ2-3; 8 bases map to TRBD2. The CDR3 runs to 16 residues. V lost 4 bases to trimming and J lost 2 bases; unmatched junction nucleotides: 9. Germline assignment: CDR1 SGHRS and CDR2 YFSETQ. The CDR3 sequence is CASSPTNSGTTDTQYF. CDR3 coding DNA: TGCGCCAGCAGCCCGACCAATAGCGGGACCACAGATACGCAGTATTTT.

V and J are TRBV29-1 and TRBJ1-1; D gene uncertain. The V and J ends lost 3 bases and 0 bases respectively, with 14 bases between them. Germline V lookup: CDR1 SQVTM, CDR2 ANQGSEA. The length of the CDR3 is 15 residues. Here the CDR3 DNA reads TGCAGCGTTGATAGGTTCGGAATTATGAACACTGAAGCTTTCTTT. Translating gives CSVDRFGIMNTEAFF. The whole variable domain, filled in from reference TRBV29-1 and TRBJ1-1, reads SAVISQKPSRDICQRGTSLTIQCQVDSQVTMMFWYRQQPGQSLTLIATANQGSEATYESGFVIDKFPISRPNLTFSTLTVSNMSPEDSSIYLCSVDRFGIMNTEAFFGQGTRLTVV.

V gene TRBV5-8 combines with J gene TRBJ2-1; TRBD2 matches 15 bases. Trimming took 0 bases from V and 1 from J; bases not matched to a gene: 5. CDR3 length equals 19 residues. CDR1 is SGHTS, CDR2 YDEGEE, per germline. The CDR3 is CASSLGLGLAGGSYNEQFF. The CDR3 nucleotides are TGTGCCAGCAGCTTGGGCCTGGGACTAGCGGGGGGTTCCTACAATGAGCAGTTCTTC.

CDR3 amino acids: CASARGLRTEAFF. CDR3 DNA: TGTGCCAGCGCAAGGGGGTTGCGGACTGAAGCTTTCTTT. This chain uses TRBV28 with TRBJ1-1, with D perhaps matching TRBD1 (6 bases). Trimming shortened V by 8 bases and J by 5 bases, and 15 bases separated the two germline ends. Germline V gives CDR1 MDHEN, CDR2 SYDVKM. The CDR3 extends over 13 amino acids.

The genes are TRBV7-9 and TRBJ1-2; D call uncertain. Germline-derived CDR1 and CDR2 are SEHNR and FQNEAQ (reference sequence). Trimming took 8 bases from V and 7 from J, leaving 11 bases between them. The length of the CDR3 is 11 residues. CDR3 DNA sequence: TGTGCCAGCCAAGGGATACGTGGCTACACCTTC. It yields the protein CASQGIRGYTF.

This clone is a singleton in its sample. The J gene is TRBJ1-1, the V gene TRBV3-1 (or the pseudogene TRBV3-2), with D hard to call. Looked up from germline, CDR1 is LGHDT and CDR2 is YNNKEL (reference sequence). V lost 6 bases and J 5 bases, leaving 22 bases between the germline ends. The CDR3 runs 16 residues. Here the CDR3 reads CASRGTEGGDRTEAFF. In DNA form, the CDR3 reads TGTGCCAGCAGAGGTACGGAGGGAGGAGATCGGACTGAAGCTTTCTTT.

This clone was recorded once. Here the CDR3 omits its conserved ending phenylalanine or tryptophan, so a read error is the likely source. No DNA is shown, since the ends of the CDR3 on it are uncertain; the CDR3 is the one TCRdb lists. The gene calls are TRBV20-1 and TRBJ1-2. The CDR3 spans 11 residues, counting both ends. Germline lookup yields CDR1 DFQATT and CDR2 SNEGSKA (reference sequence). The CDR3 spells CSASSQGIEGL.

The chain employs TRBV9 and TRBJ1-4; D is uncertain. This CDR3 contains 13 residues. The V gene lost 3 bases and the J gene lost 7 bases, with 10 bases spanning the gap. CDR1 SGDLS and CDR2 YYNGEE come from the germline V gene. CDR3 region: CASSASGSEKLFF. Here the CDR3 DNA reads TGTGCCAGCAGCGCCTCCGGGAGTGAAAAACTGTTTTTT.